This TCR beta chain is from a study of blood T cell repertoires in COVID-19. On the study more broadly: Donors in the United States, Italy and Spain gave samples during acute or convalescent COVID-19.

The V gene's germline CDR1 is KGHSY and CDR2 FQNENV. Trimming left V 0 bases short and J 7 bases short, with 7 bases between. The CDR3 extends over 13 amino acids. Original analysis: Amplification with reference gene primers provided the estimates of nucleated cell counts. Using immunoSEQ multiplex PCR, the repertoire was profiled, and TCRdb retains in-frame clones only, with some absent. V and J calls and clone size are given by that table; D and trimming were obtained from the DNA. The table has over 60,000 clones, roughly 82% seen once. This clonotype was sampled from a woman aged 80 or older with acute or convalescent COVID-19. The chain combines TRBV16 with TRBJ2-1; D not certain. The sequenced material came from peripheral blood. The chain's CDR3 is CASSQSAWNEQFF. The CDR3, as DNA: TGTGCCAGCAGCCAATCAGCCTGGAATGAGCAGTTCTTC. Full variable domain (remainder filled in from reference TRBV16 and TRBJ2-1): GEEVAQTPKHLVRGEGQKAKLYCAPIKGHSYVFWYQQVLKNEFKFLISFQNENVFDETGMPKERFSAKCLPNSPCSLEIQATKLEDSAVYFCASSQSAWNEQFFGPGTRLTVL.